Below, 9 T cell receptor beta chains from the same sample are listed, as sequenced in a study of CD8 T cells in Susac syndrome. An amount of RNA that ranged from roughly 0.5 to 1 ug was reverse transcribed with random hexamers. Each CDR3 protein gets one entry after TCRdb re-called the immunoSEQ multiplex PCR reads with MiXCR. The table records 150,000 to 200,000 distinct CDR3 sequences, over 85% of them present only once. Sequenced sample: CD4+ T cells from PBMCs. The origin of the receptors is a human donor with multiple sclerosis.

The table lists this clonotype with a few counts. The chain joins TRBV6-5 to TRBJ2-7, with TRBD2 matching over 11 bases. CDR3 length equals 14 residues. V was clipped by 1 base and J by 7 bases; unmatched bases: 3. The germline gives CDR1 MNHEY, CDR2 SVGAGI. CDR3 loop: CASSYLGLADEQYF. The CDR3 coding sequence is TGTGCCAGCAGTTACTTGGGACTAGCGGATGAGCAGTACTTC.

This clonotype was observed a single time. The rearrangement uses TRBV18 and TRBJ2-1; D might be TRBD1 (5 bases). V was trimmed by 0 bases and J by 10 bases, leaving 19 bases between them. The CDR3 consists of 16 residues. Germline V gene data show CDR1 as KGHSH and CDR2 as LQKENI. DNA of the CDR3: TGTGCCAGCTCACCACCGAATCAGGGCCACAATGTGGAGCAGTTCTTC. Translating it yields CASSPPNQGHNVEQFF.

The chain is built from TRBV29-1 and TRBJ1-5; 9 bases align to TRBD1. The CDR3 spans 15 residues. From germline, CDR1 is SQVTM and CDR2 ANQGSEA. Germline trimming cut 5 bases from V and 7 bases from J; bases unmatched to any gene: 12. The CDR3 protein is CSVSIGQGISQPQHF. The CDR3 region has the DNA TGCAGCGTTTCTATCGGACAGGGGATTTCGCAGCCCCAGCATTTT.

The chain combines TRBV11-1 with TRBJ1-1, with D uncertain. The CDR3 spans 13 residues. CDR1 is SGHAT, CDR2 FQDESV, per germline (reference sequence). V dropped 5 bases and J dropped 3 bases, with 10 bases sitting between them. CDR3 amino acids: CASSGQYYTEAFF. In DNA form, the CDR3 reads TGTGCCAGCAGCGGGCAATATTACACTGAAGCTTTCTTT.

This clonotype appeared a few times. The chain combines TRBV24-1 with TRBJ2-5; TRBD1 might be the D (5 bases). Germline CDR1 is KGHDR and CDR2 is SFDVKD. Trimming shortened V by 4 bases and J by 0 bases, and 11 bases separated the two germline ends. The CDR3 spans 15 residues. The DNA of the CDR3 is TGTGCCACCAGTGAAGCGACAGACTACCAAGAGACCCAGTACTTC. Translating it yields CATSEATDYQETQYF.

This CDR3 reads CAWSVRGGGRNNEQFF. Here the CDR3 DNA reads TGTGCCTGGAGTGTACGGGGCGGGGGACGCAACAATGAGCAGTTCTTC. The rearrangement joins TRBV30 to TRBJ2-1; 7 nucleotides match TRBD2. The CDR3 totals 16 residues. The germline CDR1 and CDR2 sequences are GTSNPN and SVGIG (reference sequence). With V trimmed by 0 bases and J by 5 bases, 10 bases remained unmatched.

The genes are TRBV29-1 and TRBJ2-3; D uncertain. The CDR3 loop spans 14 amino acids. V was shortened by 6 bases and J by 4 bases, with 17 bases between the two germline ends. Germline lookup yields CDR1 SQVTM and CDR2 ANQGSEA. CDR3 in DNA: TGCAGCGTCTGCAGGTTATCTTCGGCAGATACGCAGTATTTT. Encoded protein: CSVCRLSSADTQYF.

The V call is TRBV5-6, the J call TRBJ1-5; D gene ambiguous. This CDR3 comprises 16 residues. Germline-derived CDR1 and CDR2 are SGHDT and YYEEEE. Trimming removed 0 bases at V and 4 bases at J, with 14 bases between. The CDR3 DNA reads as TGTGCCAGCAGCTTGGGCGGAGGCCTTTTTAATCAGCCCCAGCATTTT. It is translated as CASSLGGGLFNQPQHF. Full variable domain (outside the CDR3, taken from reference TRBV5-6 and TRBJ1-5): DAGVTQSPTHLIKTRGQQVTLRCSPKSGHDTVSWYQQALGQGPQFIFQYYEEEERQRGNFPDRFSGHQFPNYSSELNVNALLLGDSALYLCASSLGGGLFNQPQHFGDGTRLSIL.

V and J are TRBV5-4 and TRBJ2-2; TRBD2 aligns across 7 bases. V lost 2 bases to trimming and J lost 0 bases; unmatched junction nucleotides: 4. The germline CDR1 and CDR2 sequences are SGHNT and YYREEE (reference sequence). This CDR3 has 16 amino acids. CDR3 residues: CASSLPGGANTGELFF. The CDR3 DNA follows: TGTGCCAGCAGCTTACCGGGGGGTGCGAACACCGGGGAGCTGTTTTTT.